What follows describes a single T cell receptor (beta chain). This CDR3 contains 14 residues. Germline V gene data show CDR1 as SGHTS and CDR2 as YDEGEE. Trimming stripped 3 bases from V and 1 base from J, with 10 bases between. This entry comes from a study of naive CD8 T cells in extremely preterm neonates. Sequencing used immunoSEQ multiplex PCR; TCRdb keeps in-frame clones, though not all of them. The table shows about 7,000 clones, with 98% occurring only once. The chain couples TRBV5-8 to TRBJ1-2; D is perhaps TRBD1 (6 bases). The sequence was obtained from a human donor in good health. Sequencing was carried out using naive CD8+ T cells from blood. As DNA, the CDR3 is TGTGCCAGCAGCTACAGGGAGGGTAACTATGGCTACACCTTC. Residues: CASSYREGNYGYTF.